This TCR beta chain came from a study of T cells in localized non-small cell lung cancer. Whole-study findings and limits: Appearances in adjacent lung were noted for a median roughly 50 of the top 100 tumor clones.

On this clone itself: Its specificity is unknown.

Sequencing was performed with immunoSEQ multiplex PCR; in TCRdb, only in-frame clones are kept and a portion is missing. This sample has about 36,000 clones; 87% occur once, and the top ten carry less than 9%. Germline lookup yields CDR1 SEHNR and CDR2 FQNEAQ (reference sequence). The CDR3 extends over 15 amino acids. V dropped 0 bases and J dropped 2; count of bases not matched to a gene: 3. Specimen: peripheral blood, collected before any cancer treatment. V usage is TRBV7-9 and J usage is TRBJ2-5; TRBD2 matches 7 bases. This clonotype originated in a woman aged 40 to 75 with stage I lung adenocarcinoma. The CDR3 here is CASSLALGLQETQYF. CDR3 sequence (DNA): TGTGCCAGCAGCTTAGCGTTGGGACTACAAGAGACCCAGTACTTC.